These 8 T cell receptor beta chains originate from one sample sequenced in a study of tumor-infiltrating lymphocytes in primary liver carcinoma. Co-extraction of RNA and DNA was performed on about 18-33 mg of unsorted bulk tissue. TCR beta cDNA was made from 450 to 550 ng total RNA with a constant-region primer. Three-round nested multiplex PCR performed with slightly modified ARM-PCR produced the TCR beta libraries. The first two PCR rounds, around 11 cycles each, used TRBV1-TRBV30 forward primers and a C-beta reverse primer. Each CDR3 protein gets one entry after TCRdb re-called the multiplex PCR reads with MiXCR. The data hold around 81,000 distinct CDR3 sequences, with 70% to 75% observed a single time. Material for sequencing was liver tumor tissue from sampling region 4. Specified subset: tumor region T4, right-lateral pole. These receptor sequences come from a woman aged 60 to 75 with primary liver carcinoma and hepatitis B virus infection.

Concerning this clonotype: A read error is likely, as this CDR3 ends without the conserved phenylalanine or tryptophan. This chain connects TRBV6-6 to TRBJ2-6; 7 bases are a match to TRBD2. The germline V gene has CDR1 MNHNY and CDR2 SVGAGI (reference sequence). V dropped 6 bases and J dropped 2; count of bases not matched to a gene: 4. The CDR3 extends over 15 amino acids. CDR3 residues: CASSLRGAGANVLTL. In nucleotides, the CDR3 is TGTGCCAGCAGCCTACGGGGGGCTGGGGCCAACGTCCTGACTCTC.

This clonotype was seen only once. It is likely a read error, because the conserved phenylalanine at the end of the CDR3 is missing. This chain uses TRBV6-1 with TRBJ2-1; 7 bases align to TRBD1. Germline CDR1 and CDR2: MNHNS and SASEGT. Germline trimming cut 3 bases from V and 9 bases from J; bases unmatched to any gene: 8. This CDR3 comprises 14 residues. The DNA of the CDR3 is TGTGCCAGCAGTGAGCAACAGGGGATTTCTGAGCAGTTCTTA. Amino acids: CASSEQQGISEQFL.

The chain is built from TRBV1 and TRBJ1-1; whether TRBD1, the table's D call, matches the DNA was not checked. TRBV1 is a pseudogene locus. The CDR3 consists of 15 residues. The chain's CDR3 is CACSQSLQGTTEAFF. CDR3 DNA: TGCGCCTGCAGCCAATCCCTTCAGGGGACCACTGAAGCTTTCTTT.

With regard to this clonotype: The conserved final phenylalanine or tryptophan is absent from the CDR3, which likely points to a read error. The gene calls are TRBV29-1 and TRBJ2-1; possible D gene TRBD2, 5 bases. The CDR3 has 15 residues. V dropped 5 bases and J dropped 3 bases, with 17 bases sitting between them. Germline V CDR1 and CDR2: SQVTM, ANQGSEA. The DNA for the CDR3 is TGCAGCGTTCGTAGAGGGAGTACCATCTACAATGAGCAGTTCTTA. Amino acids: CSVRRGSTIYNEQFL.

The chain carries TRBV6-6 and TRBJ2-7, with 7 bases identical to TRBD2. This CDR3 contains 18 residues. Germline lookup yields CDR1 MNHNY and CDR2 SVGAGI (reference sequence). The trim removed 2 bases at V and 9 bases at J, leaving 22 bases unmatched. Here the CDR3 reads CASSYPRHAAAGICGQYF. The CDR3 nucleotides are TGTGCCAGCAGTTACCCCCGCCACGCTGCAGCGGGAATTTGCGGGCAGTACTTC.

To note about this clonotype: A much larger clone lies a single base off, so this may be a read error. V is TRBV5-6 and J is TRBJ2-6, with 7 bases matching TRBD2. Germline V lookup: CDR1 SGHDT, CDR2 YYEEEE. The trim removed 1 base at V and 2 bases at J, leaving 9 bases unmatched. This CDR3 is built from 18 residues. The CDR3 region is CASSLQGGSLPGANVLTF. The CDR3 DNA reads as TGTGCCAGCAGCTTGCAAGGCGGGAGTCTACCTGGGGCCAACGTCCTGACTTTC.

Regarding this clonotype: At one end the junction does not follow the germline gene, possibly because of a read error. J is TRBJ2-5 and V is TRBV7-9; D remains ambiguous. This CDR3 contains 15 residues. The V gene's germline CDR1 is SEHNR and CDR2 FQNEAQ (reference sequence). CDR3 region: CASSSQPVGQEAQYF. DNA for the CDR3: TGTGCCAGCAGCTCCCAACCCGTTGGTCAAGAGGCCCAGTACTTC.

The gene calls are TRBV6-5 and TRBJ2-7; D tentatively reads TRBD1 or TRBD2 (6 bases each). The length of the CDR3 is 14 residues. Per the germline V gene, CDR1 is MNHEY and CDR2 is SVGAGI. The V end was cut by 11 bases, the J end by 0 bases, with 17 bases between. The CDR3 spells CACNLQGGSYEQYF. CDR3 coding DNA: TGTGCCTGCAATTTACAGGGAGGCTCCTACGAGCAGTACTTC.